The 29 T cell receptor beta chains reported below all come from one sample, sequenced in a study of CD8 T cells in Susac syndrome. RNA amounts of roughly 0.5 to 1 ug underwent reverse transcription with random hexamers. From the immunoSEQ multiplex PCR reads, TCRdb called clonotypes with MiXCR, one entry per CDR3 protein. This table has some 75,000 distinct CDR3 sequences, around 93% appearing once. Sequences were obtained from CD8+ T cells from PBMCs. The receptors come from a human donor with Susac syndrome.

The chain has TRBV9 and TRBJ2-7, with 10 bases fitting TRBD1. V was clipped by 2 bases and J by 6 bases; unmatched bases: 8. Looked up from germline, CDR1 is SGDLS and CDR2 is YYNGEE. The CDR3 extends over 15 amino acids. The CDR3 DNA is TGTGCCAGCAGCGTCTACACCGGGACAGGGGTCGAGCAGTACTTC. It encodes CASSVYTGTGVEQYF. The entire variable domain, with the rest obtained from reference TRBV9 and TRBJ2-7, is as follows: DSGVTQTPKHLITATGQRVTLRCSPRSGDLSVYWYQQSLDQGLQFLIQYYNGEERAKGNILERFSAQQFPDLHSELNLSSLELGDSALYFCASSVYTGTGVEQYFGPGTRLTVT.

The gene calls are TRBV29-1 and TRBJ1-2; D is ambiguous. From germline, CDR1 is SQVTM and CDR2 ANQGSEA. The CDR3 sequence is 15 residues long. Trimming shortened V by 6 bases and J by 2 bases, and 19 bases separated the two germline ends. The CDR3 sequence: CSVPSISYPNYGYTF. CDR3 bases: TGCAGCGTGCCCTCTATCAGTTACCCAAACTATGGCTACACCTTC.

The V and J genes are TRBV6-5 and TRBJ2-1; TRBD2 matches at 7 bases. V shed 4 bases, J shed 4 bases, and the junction held 4 bases outside the gene matches. The CDR3 consists of 14 residues. Germline CDR1 is MNHEY and CDR2 is SVGAGI. CDR3 sequence reads: CASSSGLDYNEQFF. CDR3 sequence (DNA): TGTGCCAGCAGTTCCGGACTAGATTACAATGAGCAGTTCTTC.

The chain joins TRBV29-1 to TRBJ1-3; maybe TRBD1 (5 bases). Trimming removed 5 bases from V and 5 bases from J, with 13 bases in between. Germline lookup yields CDR1 SQVTM and CDR2 ANQGSEA. CDR3 size: 13 residues. The CDR3 DNA follows: TGCAGCGTTCTCGGGGGGGGAAGAAACACCATATATTTT. This sequence encodes CSVLGGGRNTIYF.

This sequence joins TRBV7-2 and TRBJ2-7; tentative D call: TRBD1 (5 bases). V lost 1 base and J 8 bases, leaving 15 bases between the germline ends. The CDR3 has 14 amino acids. Germline V gene data show CDR1 as SGHTA and CDR2 as FQGNSA. In nucleotides, the CDR3 is TGTGCCAGCAGCTTAGTAGGGGTTGCGGACAAGCAGTACTTC. Translated, it gives CASSLVGVADKQYF.

This clonotype has a single count. This rearrangement joins TRBV2 to TRBJ2-5, with TRBD2 matching 11 bases. The junction had 3 bases not matched to a gene; V was cut back by 3 bases and J by 0 bases. The germline V gene encodes CDR1 SNHLY and CDR2 FYNNEI. There are 16 residues in the CDR3. The DNA of the CDR3 is TGTGCCAGCAGTGATCGACTAGCGGGGAACCAAGAGACCCAGTACTTC. It translates to CASSDRLAGNQETQYF.

V gene TRBV4-3 combines with J gene TRBJ2-1; a possible D gene is TRBD2 (5 bases). The CDR3 is made up of 20 amino acids. Germline loops: CDR1 LGHNA, CDR2 YSLEER. V lost 0 bases to trimming and J lost 6 bases, with 27 bases between them. The CDR3, as DNA: TGCGCCAGCAGCCAAGATCTTCCCCAAATCTTCGCGGTAGCGAGCAATGAGCAGTTCTTC. Protein: CASSQDLPQIFAVASNEQFF.

This chain links TRBV7-9 with TRBJ2-1; no definite D call. V gave up 3 bases and J gave up 10 bases, with 7 bases separating them. Germline V gene lookup returns CDR1 SEHNR and CDR2 FQNEAQ (reference sequence). CDR3 length: 11 residues. CDR3 bases: TGTGCCAGCAGCTTCTTCGTAGAGCAGTTCTTC. It specifies CASSFFVEQFF.

The genes are TRBV2 and TRBJ1-1; 9 bases match TRBD1. V lost 8 bases, J lost 8 bases, and 6 bases stayed unmatched. CDR1 is SNHLY and CDR2 is FYNNEI in the germline V gene. The CDR3 is 12 amino acids. The CDR3 reads CASEGQGTEAFF. Here the CDR3 DNA reads TGTGCCAGCGAGGGACAGGGAACGGAAGCTTTCTTT.

This chain joins TRBV6-5 and TRBJ2-7; TRBD1 aligns across 7 bases. Germline CDR1 MNHEY, CDR2 SVGAGI. The V and J ends lost 5 bases and 3 bases, in that order; junction bases with no gene match: 7. The CDR3 is made up of 14 amino acids. CDR3 protein: CASSRDRELYEQYF. The DNA of the CDR3 is TGTGCCAGCAGTCGAGACAGGGAGCTCTACGAGCAGTACTTC.

The chain couples TRBV27 to TRBJ2-1; 10 bases fit TRBD2. J gave up 4 bases and V 3 bases, and 6 bases lay outside the gene matches. Germline CDR1 reads MNHEY; CDR2 reads SMNVEV (reference sequence). The CDR3 extends over 16 amino acids. The CDR3 here is CASSFELAGPYNEQFF. The DNA for the CDR3 is TGTGCCAGCAGTTTTGAACTAGCGGGACCATACAATGAGCAGTTCTTC.

V gene TRBV7-9 combines with J gene TRBJ1-1; D remains ambiguous. The CDR3 runs to 14 residues. Germline assignment: CDR1 SEHNR and CDR2 FQNEAQ (reference sequence). V lost 5 bases to trimming and J lost 0 bases, with 10 bases between them. This CDR3 is CASSPSGLNTEAFF. The CDR3 DNA follows: TGTGCCAGCAGCCCCTCGGGATTGAACACTGAAGCTTTCTTT.

This clonotype was picked up one time. The chain carries TRBV6-6 and TRBJ2-2; TRBD2 matches 8 bases. This CDR3 is 14 amino acids long. V lost 2 bases, J lost 6 bases, and 2 bases stayed unmatched. Germline CDR1 reads MNHNY; CDR2 reads SVGAGI (reference sequence). CDR3 residues: CASSYRGGAGELFF. DNA for the CDR3: TGTGCCAGCAGTTACCGGGGGGGCGCCGGGGAGCTGTTTTTT.

The chain carries TRBV20-1 and TRBJ1-1; D is unresolved. V was clipped by 0 bases and J by 12 bases, with 17 bases between them. Looked up from germline, CDR1 is DFQATT and CDR2 is SNEGSKA (reference sequence). The CDR3 contains 13 residues. In DNA form, the CDR3 reads TGCAGTGCTAGAGATCTCCCAAGGGAGGGAACTTTCTTT. It translates to CSARDLPREGTFF.

Regarding this clonotype: One end of the junction fails to match germline, which may point to a read error. V usage is TRBV29-1 and J usage is TRBJ2-7; D gene unclear. There are 11 residues in the CDR3. Per the germline V gene, CDR1 is SQVTM and CDR2 is ANQGSEA. The chain's CDR3 is CSVEDDYEQYF. The DNA for the CDR3 is TGCAGCGTGGAAGATGACTACGAGCAGTACTTC.

Points on this clonotype: Mismatch with germline at one junction end may stem from a read error. The chain carries TRBV29-1 and TRBJ1-3; D is possibly TRBD1 (6 bases). The CDR3 extends over 15 amino acids. CDR1 and CDR2 from the germline V gene are SQVTM and ANQGSEA. The CDR3 DNA follows: TGCAGCGTAGGACATACAGGGAGCTCTGAAAACACCATATATTTT. Its translation is CSVGHTGSSENTIYF.

This chain links TRBV25-1 with TRBJ2-7; 11 bases map to TRBD2. Germline CDR1 is MGHDK and CDR2 is SYGVNS. CDR3 length: 12 residues. V trimming: 8 bases; J trimming: 6 bases; junction bases outside the gene matches: 3. The DNA of the CDR3 is TGTGCCAGCGCTAGCGGGAGGCGCGAGCAGTACTTC. Its protein is CASASGRREQYF.

The chain couples TRBV20-1 to TRBJ2-1; 7 bases are shared with TRBD2. V shed 0 bases, J shed 9 bases, and the junction held 11 bases outside the gene matches. Per the germline V gene, CDR1 is DFQATT and CDR2 is SNEGSKA (reference sequence). The length of the CDR3 is 15 residues. DNA of the CDR3: TGCAGTGCTAGAGAAAGGCGGGAGATCTGGAGTGAGCAGTTCTTC. Protein product: CSARERREIWSEQFF.

The V call is TRBV7-8, the J call TRBJ2-4; TRBD1 agrees at 7 bases. This CDR3 spans 18 amino acids. CDR1 is SGHVS, CDR2 FQNEAQ, per germline. The V and J ends lost 4 bases and 0 bases, in that order; junction bases with no gene match: 12. CDR3 bases: TGTGCCAGCAGCTCGCCCCCCGGGACAGTAATAGCCAAAAACATTCAGTACTTC. It codes for CASSSPPGTVIAKNIQYF.

The V call is TRBV29-1, the J call TRBJ2-3; either TRBD1 or TRBD2 may fit D (5 bases each). Trimming took off 3 bases at V and 2 bases at J, with 9 bases between the two ends. Germline V gene sequence: CDR1 SQVTM, CDR2 ANQGSEA. CDR3 size: 13 residues. The CDR3 protein is CSVEGRITDTQYF. In DNA, the CDR3 is TGCAGCGTTGAGGGACGGATCACAGATACGCAGTATTTT.

The CDR3 spells CASSLLRANNEQFF. The CDR3, as DNA: TGTGCCAGCAGCTTACTCAGGGCAAACAATGAGCAGTTCTTC. The V gene is TRBV7-9, the J gene TRBJ2-1; possible D gene TRBD1, 5 bases. Per germline, CDR1 SEHNR and CDR2 FQNEAQ (reference sequence). Trimming cost V 2 bases and J 5 bases, with 10 bases left between them. This CDR3 region has 14 residues.

The gene calls are TRBV4-2 and TRBJ2-2; D gene ambiguous. The germline gives CDR1 LGHNA, CDR2 YNFKEQ. This CDR3 spans 14 amino acids. V lost 1 base, J lost 2 bases, and 5 bases lay in between. The CDR3 loop is CASSQAPNTGELFF. The CDR3 DNA is TGTGCCAGCAGCCAAGCCCCCAACACCGGGGAGCTGTTTTTT.

This clonotype was observed a single time. V is TRBV7-9 and J is TRBJ2-2, with D possibly TRBD1 on 5 matching bases. Germline loops: CDR1 SEHNR, CDR2 FQNEAQ (reference sequence). The CDR3 runs to 16 residues. The V gene lost 1 base and the J gene lost 0 bases, with 9 bases spanning the gap. The CDR3: CASSLGQGANTGELFF. The CDR3 DNA sequence: TGTGCCAGCAGCTTAGGGCAGGGTGCGAACACCGGGGAGCTGTTTTTT.

The chain has TRBV27 and TRBJ2-1, with 7 bases that match TRBD1. This CDR3 spans 16 amino acids. J was trimmed by 3 bases and V by 7 bases; bases with no gene match: 12. The V gene's germline CDR1 is MNHEY and CDR2 SMNVEV (reference sequence). The DNA of the CDR3 is TGTGCCAGCACCTCCTTTGGACAGGCGAACTACAATGAGCAGTTCTTC. Residues: CASTSFGQANYNEQFF.

The J gene is TRBJ1-4, the V gene TRBV9; D might be TRBD1 (6 bases). V was clipped by 4 bases and J by 8 bases, with 15 bases between them. The CDR3 runs 14 residues. Per germline, CDR1 SGDLS and CDR2 YYNGEE. This CDR3 reads CASSREGRGEKLFF. The CDR3 DNA reads TGTGCCAGCAGCCGTGAGGGAAGGGGGGAAAAACTGTTTTTT.

Comments on this clonotype: Here the CDR3 omits its conserved ending phenylalanine or tryptophan, so a read error is the likely source. This sequence joins TRBV7-8 and TRBJ2-1, with 12 bases matching TRBD2. The germline gives CDR1 SGHVS, CDR2 FQNEAQ. This CDR3 has 18 amino acids. With V trimmed by 3 bases and J by 7 bases, 13 bases remained unmatched. The CDR3 is CASSFSTRLAGAKNEQFL. The CDR3 nucleotides read TGTGCCAGCAGCTTTTCTACTAGACTAGCGGGAGCGAAGAATGAGCAGTTCCTC.

This clonotype was seen once. V gene TRBV24-1 combines with J gene TRBJ2-1, with TRBD1 as a possible D gene (5 bases). There are 15 residues in the CDR3. With 6 bases removed from V and 6 bases from J, the gap between germline ends came to 17 bases. Looked up from germline, CDR1 is KGHDR and CDR2 is SFDVKD. CDR3 in DNA: TGTGCCACCAGTAAGGGCTTCGGCAGGGTCAATGAGCAGTTCTTC. Translating gives CATSKGFGRVNEQFF.

V and J are TRBV29-1 and TRBJ1-2; D is ambiguous. CDR1 is SQVTM and CDR2 is ANQGSEA in the germline V gene. Trimming cost V 7 bases and J 4 bases, with 13 bases left between them. The CDR3 extends over 12 amino acids. In DNA, the CDR3 is TGCAGCGACACCCCGGGTGGCTATGGCTACACCTTC. Amino acid sequence: CSDTPGGYGYTF.

V and J are TRBV28 and TRBJ2-7, with TRBD1 identical over 8 bases. Per the germline V gene, CDR1 is MDHEN and CDR2 is SYDVKM. The CDR3 loop spans 14 amino acids. With 3 bases clipped from V and 5 bases from J, the junction kept 6 bases outside the gene matches. The CDR3 DNA sequence: TGTGCCAGCAGTTTTGGCGGACAGGGAAACGAGCAGTACTTC. The encoded protein is CASSFGGQGNEQYF.